The clone carrying this T cell receptor (beta chain) appeared once. The antigen is not known. This sample stems from a study of cytomegalovirus exposure and HLA in healthy donors. Primers for the PCR totalled 60 Vbeta and 13 Jbeta. Assay: immunoSEQ multiplex PCR; the TCRdb copy retains only in-frame clones and omits some. The profile shows some 150,000 clones, about four fifths of them singletons. Findings of the study overall: A few of the chains that were CMV-associated were confirmed in vitro to be specific for CMV antigens.

CDR3 length: 16 residues. Germline CDR1 and CDR2: SGHRS and YFSETQ. The trim removed 4 bases at V and 7 bases at J, leaving 16 bases unmatched. The sample consisted of PBMCs. This chain uses TRBV5-1 with TRBJ2-7; TRBD2 agrees at 8 bases. The receptor comes from a human donor in good health. In DNA form, the CDR3 reads TGCGCCAGCAGCCCACGGACTAGCAAGGGCCTCAGGGAGCAGTACTTC. It encodes CASSPRTSKGLREQYF. The full variable domain, in which reference TRBV5-1 and TRBJ2-7 provide the parts outside the CDR3, is KAGVTQTPRYLIKTRGQQVTLSCSPISGHRSVSWYQQTPGQGLQFLFEYFSETQRNKGNFPGRFSGRQFSNSRSEMNVSTLELGDSALYLCASSPRTSKGLREQYFGPGTRLTVT.